This entry is about one T cell receptor (beta chain). In germline, CDR1 is SGHAT, CDR2 FQNNGV. The CDR3 runs to 15 residues. V was trimmed by 5 bases and J by 4 bases, leaving 15 bases between them. Clones were sequenced by immunoSEQ multiplex PCR, and TCRdb holds only the in-frame ones, with some missing. The top ten clones hold roughly 4.4% of a sample with 75,000 to 95,000 clones, roughly 90% of them seen once. This specimen belongs to a study of blood T cell repertoires in COVID-19. Source material: peripheral blood. The V gene is TRBV11-2, the J gene TRBJ2-1; D is possibly TRBD2 (5 bases). This receptor was identified in a man between 50 and 59 years old with active COVID-19. In DNA, the CDR3 is TGTGCCAGCAGCGTGGACTCGCGGTTTTACAATGAGCAGTTCTTC. This translates into CASSVDSRFYNEQFF.